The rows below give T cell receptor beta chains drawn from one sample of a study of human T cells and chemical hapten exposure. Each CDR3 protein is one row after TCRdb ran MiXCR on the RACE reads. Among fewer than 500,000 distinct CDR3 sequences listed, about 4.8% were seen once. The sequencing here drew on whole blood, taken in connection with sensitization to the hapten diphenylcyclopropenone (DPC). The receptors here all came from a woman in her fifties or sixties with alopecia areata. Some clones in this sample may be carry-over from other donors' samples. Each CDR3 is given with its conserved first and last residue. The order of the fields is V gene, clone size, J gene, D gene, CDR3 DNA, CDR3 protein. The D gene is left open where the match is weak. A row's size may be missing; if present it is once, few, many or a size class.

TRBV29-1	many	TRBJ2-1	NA	TGCAGCGTTGAAGATCTCAGCTACCGTCCGTTCTTC	CSVEDLSYRPFF
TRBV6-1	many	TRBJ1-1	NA	TGTGCCAGCCTAGAGGAGATGAACACTGAAGCTTTCTTT	CASLEEMNTEAFF
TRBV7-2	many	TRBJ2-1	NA	TGTGCCAGCAGCTTAGTCCCTGGTACTCATGAGCAGTTCTTC	CASSLVPGTHEQFF
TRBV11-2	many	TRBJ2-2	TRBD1	TGTGCCAGCAACGCAGGGGGCGCCGCCAGTGAGGAGCTGTTTTTT	CASNAGGAASEELFF
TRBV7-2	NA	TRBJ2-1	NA	TGTGCCAGCAGCTCGGGGGGCTCCGTCAATGAGCAGTTCTTC	CASSSGGSVNEQFF
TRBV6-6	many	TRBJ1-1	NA	TGTGCCAGCAGTTCCTACCTCGTGAGGGCGGGTCAACCTTTCTTT	CASSSYLVRAGQPFF
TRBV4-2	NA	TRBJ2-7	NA	TGTGCCAGCAGCCAAGATGCCCCCTACGAGCAGTACTTC	CASSQDAPYEQYF
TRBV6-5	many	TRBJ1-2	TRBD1	TGTGCCAGCAGTTACTCGAGGGACAGTTCCTATGGCTACACCTTC	CASSYSRDSSYGYTF
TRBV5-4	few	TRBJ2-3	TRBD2	TGTGCCAGCAGCGAGGGACTAGTCCCTCTCACAGATACGCAGTATTTT	CASSEGLVPLTDTQYF
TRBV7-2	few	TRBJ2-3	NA	TGTGCCAGCAGCCTCTCCTTCACAGATACGCAGTATTTT	CASSLSFTDTQYF
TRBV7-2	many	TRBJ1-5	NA	TGTGCCAGCAGCTCCTCGACCCGGCAGCCCCAGCATTTT	CASSSSTRQPQHF
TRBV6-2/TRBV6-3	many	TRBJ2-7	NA	TGTGCCAGCATGTCGGGCGGCTCCTCCTACGAGCAGTACTTC	CASMSGGSSYEQYF
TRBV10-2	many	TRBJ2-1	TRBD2	TGCGCCAGCAGTGAACCGAGCGGGAGCTCGTTCTTC	CASSEPSGSSFF
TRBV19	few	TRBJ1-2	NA	TGTGCCAGTAGTTCCCGGGGATCAACGGGCACCTTAAACTATGGCTACACCTTC	CASSSRGSTGTLNYGYTF
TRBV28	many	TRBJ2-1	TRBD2	TGTGCCAGCAGTCGAGATGCGGGGGGGAGATACAATGAGCAGTTCTTC	CASSRDAGGRYNEQFF
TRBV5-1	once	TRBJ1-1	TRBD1	TGCGCCAGCAGCATGGAGGTAGGGGGCATAAACACTGAAGCTTTCTTT	CASSMEVGGINTEAFF
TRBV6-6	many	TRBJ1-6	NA	TGTGCCAGCTCAGCGGGGGCGTATTCACCCCTCCACTTT	CASSAGAYSPLHF
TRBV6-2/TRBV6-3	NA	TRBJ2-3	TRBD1	TGTGCCAGCAGTTCCCATGGACAGGGGGCTGGTACAGATACGCAGTATTTT	CASSSHGQGAGTDTQYF
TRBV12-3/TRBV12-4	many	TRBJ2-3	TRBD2	TGTGCCAGCAGTTTAGTGCCCCTAGCGGAAGATACGCAGTATTTT	CASSLVPLAEDTQYF
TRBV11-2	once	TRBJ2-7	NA	TGTGCCAGCAGCCCCCTCCTGGGTATCCCGACAGTCCAGTACTTC	CASSPLLGIPTVQYF
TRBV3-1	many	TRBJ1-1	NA	TGTGCCAGCAGCCAAGGGTTCGACACTGAAGCTTTCTTT	CASSQGFDTEAFF
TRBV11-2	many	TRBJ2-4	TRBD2	TGTGCCAGCAGTTTGTACTTAGGGCTAGCGGGAGAAGCCAAAAACATTCAGTACTTC	CASSLYLGLAGEAKNIQYF
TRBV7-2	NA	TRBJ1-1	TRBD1	TGTGCCAGCAGCTTAGGGGGACAGAGGAACACTGAAGCTTTCTTT	CASSLGGQRNTEAFF
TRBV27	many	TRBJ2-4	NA	TGTGCCAGCAGTCCCCCCCCCGAGGGAAACATTCAGTACTTC	CASSPPPEGNIQYF
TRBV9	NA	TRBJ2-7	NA	TGTGCCAGCAGCGTAATGGACCGCTCCTACGAGCAGTACTTC	CASSVMDRSYEQYF
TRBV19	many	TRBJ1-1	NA	TGTGCCACCCGTTCGGACAGAGTCTCGAACACTGAAGCTTTCTTT	CATRSDRVSNTEAFF
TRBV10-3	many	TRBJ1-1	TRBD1	TGTGCCATCAGGGAGACAGGGTTGAACACTGAAGCTTTCTTT	CAIRETGLNTEAFF
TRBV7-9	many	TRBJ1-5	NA	TGTGCCAGCAGCTTAGGGGGACTCCCGGCGAGCAATCAGCCCCAGCATTTT	CASSLGGLPASNQPQHF
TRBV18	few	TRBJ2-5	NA	TGTGCCAGCTCACCACCGTTCGACCACCCTCAAGAGACCCAGTACTTC	CASSPPFDHPQETQYF
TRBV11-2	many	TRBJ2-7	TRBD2	TGTGCCAGCAGCTTTTCCGGGACTAGCGGGTACGAGCAGTACTTC	CASSFSGTSGYEQYF
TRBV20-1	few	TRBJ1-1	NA	TGCAGTGCTACACCGCCGGTGAACACTGAAGCTTTCTTT	CSATPPVNTEAFF
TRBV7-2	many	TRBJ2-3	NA	TGTGCCAGCAGCTTTTCCCCCCCCCCTAACACAGATACGCAGTATTTT	CASSFSPPPNTDTQYF
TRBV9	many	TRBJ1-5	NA	TGTGCCAGCAGCCGCGAAGGGGGGGCCGGACAGCCCCAGCATTTT	CASSREGGAGQPQHF
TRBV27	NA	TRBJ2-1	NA	TGTGCCAGCAGTTATCAGCCCAATGAGCAGTTCTTC	CASSYQPNEQFF
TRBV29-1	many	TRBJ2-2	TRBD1	TGCAGCGTTGGAGCCGGGACAGCTTACACCGGGGAGCTGTTTTTT	CSVGAGTAYTGELFF
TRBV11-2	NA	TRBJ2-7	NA	TGTGCCAGCAGCTTAGATCTGGGAAGAACCTACGAGCAGTACTTC	CASSLDLGRTYEQYF
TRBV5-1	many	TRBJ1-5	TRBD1	TGTGCCAGTAGTCTCGGGACAGGGGGCGGCCAGCCCCAGCATTTT	CASSLGTGGGQPQHF
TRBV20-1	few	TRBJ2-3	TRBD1	TGCAGTGCTAGAGGAAGGACAGGGAAAGATACGCAGTATTTT	CSARGRTGKDTQYF
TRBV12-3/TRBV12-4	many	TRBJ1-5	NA	TGTGCCAGCAGCGCCGGGCCCCAGGGGCCCCAGCATTTT	CASSAGPQGPQHF
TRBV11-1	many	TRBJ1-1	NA	TGTGCCAGCAGCTTTCCCAGGGGACGTATCCGATCCACTGAAGCTTTCTTT	CASSFPRGRIRSTEAFF
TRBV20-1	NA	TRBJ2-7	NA	TGCAGTGCTAGAGATCCCTATTTAGCGATTTCCTACGAGCAGTACTTC	CSARDPYLAISYEQYF
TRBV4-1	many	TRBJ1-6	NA	TGCGCCAGCAGCCAAGATCGGGTTAATTCACCCCTCCACTTT	CASSQDRVNSPLHF
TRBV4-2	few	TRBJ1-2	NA	TGTGCCAGCAGCCAACGTGAGATAGCGAACTATGGCTACACCTTC	CASSQREIANYGYTF
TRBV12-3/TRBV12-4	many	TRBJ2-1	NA	TGTGCCAGCAGTCCCCAGGGGAACTCCTACAATGAGCAGTTCTTC	CASSPQGNSYNEQFF
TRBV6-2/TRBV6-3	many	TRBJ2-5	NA	TGTGCCAGCAGTATCTGGGTCTATCAGACCCAGTACTTC	CASSIWVYQTQYF
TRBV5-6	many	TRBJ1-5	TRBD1	TGTGCCAGCAGCTCGGGACAGGGGGATAGCAATCAGCCCCAGCATTTT	CASSSGQGDSNQPQHF
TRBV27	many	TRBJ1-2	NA	TGTGCCAGCAGTACCTACAGGGATGCTAACTATGGCTACACCTTC	CASSTYRDANYGYTF
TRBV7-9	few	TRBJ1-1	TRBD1	TGTGCCAGCAGCTTCGGACAGGCTGAAGCTTTCTTT	CASSFGQAEAFF
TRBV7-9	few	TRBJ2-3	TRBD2	TGTGCCAGCAGCTTATTTCGGGGGGGCACAGATACGCAGTATTTT	CASSLFRGGTDTQYF
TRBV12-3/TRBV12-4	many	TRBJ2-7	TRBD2	TGTGCCAGCAGCTTTGCGGGGGACGAGCAGTACTTC	CASSFAGDEQYF
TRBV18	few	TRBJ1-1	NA	TGTGCCAGCTCGTCCGTCCCGGGTCTCCACACTGAAGCTTTCTTT	CASSSVPGLHTEAFF
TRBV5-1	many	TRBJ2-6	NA	TGCGCCAGCAGCTTGGAAGGGACCCGCTCTGGGGCCAACGTCCTGACTTTC	CASSLEGTRSGANVLTF
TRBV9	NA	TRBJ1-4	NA	TGTGCCAGCAGCGTAGATGGGCGGTCTAATGAAAAACTGTTTTTT	CASSVDGRSNEKLFF
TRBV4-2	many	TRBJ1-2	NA	TGTGCCAGCAGCCAAGAGAGACAGGCACCCTATGGCTACACCTTC	CASSQERQAPYGYTF
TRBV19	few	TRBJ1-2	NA	TGTGCCAGTAGTTTGGGTCCCCCGCTCCGAGGAACCGACACCTTC	CASSLGPPLRGTDTF